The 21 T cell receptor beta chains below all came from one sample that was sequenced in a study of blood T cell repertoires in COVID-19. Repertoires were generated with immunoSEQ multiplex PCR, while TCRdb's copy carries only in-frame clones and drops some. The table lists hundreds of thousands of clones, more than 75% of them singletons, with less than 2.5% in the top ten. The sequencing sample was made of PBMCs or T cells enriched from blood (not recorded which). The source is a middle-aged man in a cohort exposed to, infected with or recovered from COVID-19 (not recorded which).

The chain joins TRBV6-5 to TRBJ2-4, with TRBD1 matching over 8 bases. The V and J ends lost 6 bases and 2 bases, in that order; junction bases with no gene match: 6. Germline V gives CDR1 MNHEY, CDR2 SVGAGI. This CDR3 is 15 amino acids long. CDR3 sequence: CASRDRDLSKNIQYF. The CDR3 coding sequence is TGTGCCAGCAGGGACAGGGATTTGTCCAAAAACATTCAGTACTTC.

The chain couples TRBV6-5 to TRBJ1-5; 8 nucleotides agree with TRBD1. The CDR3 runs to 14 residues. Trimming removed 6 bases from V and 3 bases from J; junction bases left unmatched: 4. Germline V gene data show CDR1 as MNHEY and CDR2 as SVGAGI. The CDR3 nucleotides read TGTGCCAGCAGAACGGGACAGGTCAATCAGCCCCAGCATTTT. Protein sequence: CASRTGQVNQPQHF.

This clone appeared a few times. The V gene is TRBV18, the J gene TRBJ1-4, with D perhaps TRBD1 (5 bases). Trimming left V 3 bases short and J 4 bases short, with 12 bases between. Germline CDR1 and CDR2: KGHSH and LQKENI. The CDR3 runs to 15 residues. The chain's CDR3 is CASSPRDGRNEKLFF. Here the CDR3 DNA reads TGTGCCAGCTCACCGCGGGACGGTCGTAATGAAAAACTGTTTTTT.

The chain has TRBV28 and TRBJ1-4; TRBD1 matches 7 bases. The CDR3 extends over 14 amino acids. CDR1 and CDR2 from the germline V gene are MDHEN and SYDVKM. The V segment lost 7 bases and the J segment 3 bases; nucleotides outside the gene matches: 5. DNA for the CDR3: TGTGCCAGCAACTCAAGGGGGCCTAATGAAAAACTGTTTTTT. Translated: CASNSRGPNEKLFF.

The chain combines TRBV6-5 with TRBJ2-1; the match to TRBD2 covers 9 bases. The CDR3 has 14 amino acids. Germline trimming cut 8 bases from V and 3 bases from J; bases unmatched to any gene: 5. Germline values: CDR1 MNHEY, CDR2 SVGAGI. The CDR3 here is CASSGTSYYNEQFF. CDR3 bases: TGTGCCAGCTCCGGGACTAGCTACTACAATGAGCAGTTCTTC.

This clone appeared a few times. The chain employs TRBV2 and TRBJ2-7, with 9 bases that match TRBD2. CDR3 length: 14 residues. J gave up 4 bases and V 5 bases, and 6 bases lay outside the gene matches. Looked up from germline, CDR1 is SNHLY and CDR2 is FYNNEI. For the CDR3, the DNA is TGTGCCAGCAGTAGTTTTAGCGGGAGATACGAGCAGTACTTC. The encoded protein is CASSSFSGRYEQYF.

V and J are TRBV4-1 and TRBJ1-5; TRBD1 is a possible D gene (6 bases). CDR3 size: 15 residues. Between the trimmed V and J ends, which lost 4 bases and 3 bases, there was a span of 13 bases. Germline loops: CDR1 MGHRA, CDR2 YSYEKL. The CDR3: CASSPAQGSNQPQHF. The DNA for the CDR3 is TGCGCCAGCAGCCCAGCGCAGGGGTCCAATCAGCCCCAGCATTTT.

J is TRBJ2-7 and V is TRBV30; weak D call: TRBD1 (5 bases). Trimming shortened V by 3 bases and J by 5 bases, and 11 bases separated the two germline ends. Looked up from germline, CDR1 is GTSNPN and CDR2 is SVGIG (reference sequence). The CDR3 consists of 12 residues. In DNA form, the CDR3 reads TGTGCCTGGAGCCCTGGGGCCCACGAGCAGTACTTC. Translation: CAWSPGAHEQYF.

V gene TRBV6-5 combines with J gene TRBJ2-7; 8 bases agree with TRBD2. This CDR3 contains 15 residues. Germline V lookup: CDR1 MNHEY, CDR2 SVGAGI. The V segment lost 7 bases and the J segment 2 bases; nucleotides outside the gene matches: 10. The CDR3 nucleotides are TGTGCCAGCAACTCAAGACTAGCGAGGGCCTACGAGCAGTACTTC. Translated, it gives CASNSRLARAYEQYF.

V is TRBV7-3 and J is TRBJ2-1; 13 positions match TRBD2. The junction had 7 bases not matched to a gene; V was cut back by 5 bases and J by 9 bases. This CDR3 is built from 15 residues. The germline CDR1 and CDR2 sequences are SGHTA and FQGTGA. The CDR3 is CASSRLAGGMGEQFF. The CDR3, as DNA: TGTGCCAGCAGCCGACTAGCGGGAGGTATGGGTGAGCAGTTCTTC.

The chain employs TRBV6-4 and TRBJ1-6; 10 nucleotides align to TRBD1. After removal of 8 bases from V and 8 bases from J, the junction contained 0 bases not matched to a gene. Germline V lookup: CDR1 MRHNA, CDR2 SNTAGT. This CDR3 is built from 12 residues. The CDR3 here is CASGTGDSPLHF. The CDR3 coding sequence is TGTGCCAGCGGGACAGGGGATTCACCCCTCCACTTT.

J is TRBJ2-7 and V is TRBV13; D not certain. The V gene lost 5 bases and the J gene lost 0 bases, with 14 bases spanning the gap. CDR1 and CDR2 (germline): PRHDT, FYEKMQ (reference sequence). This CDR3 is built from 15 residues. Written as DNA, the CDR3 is TGTGCCAGCAGCGCTTCACACGTAAGCTCCTACGAGCAGTACTTC. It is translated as CASSASHVSSYEQYF.

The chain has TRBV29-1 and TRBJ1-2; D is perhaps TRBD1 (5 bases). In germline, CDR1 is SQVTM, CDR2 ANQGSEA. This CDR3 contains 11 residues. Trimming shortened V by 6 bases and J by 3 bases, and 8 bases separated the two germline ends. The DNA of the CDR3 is TGCAGCGTAAGGGGCTACTATGGCTACACCTTC. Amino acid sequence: CSVRGYYGYTF.

This CDR3 is CASRRLAGGPIEQYF. CDR3 DNA: TGTGCCAGCAGGAGACTAGCGGGAGGGCCTATCGAGCAGTACTTC. The rearrangement joins TRBV11-2 to TRBJ2-7; 14 nucleotides match TRBD2. The CDR3 consists of 15 residues. Germline CDR1 reads SGHAT; CDR2 reads FQNNGV. Losses at the gene ends were 6 bases for V and 6 bases for J; bases not matched to a gene: 7.

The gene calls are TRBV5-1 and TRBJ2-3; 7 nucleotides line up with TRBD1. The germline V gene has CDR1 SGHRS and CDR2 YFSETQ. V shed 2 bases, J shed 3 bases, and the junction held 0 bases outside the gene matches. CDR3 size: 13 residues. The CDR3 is CASSLQGTDTQYF. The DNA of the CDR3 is TGCGCCAGCAGCTTACAGGGGACAGATACGCAGTATTTT.

CDR3 nucleotide sequence: TGTGCCAGCGGGCGCGGGGGCCAAGAGACCCAGTACTTC. Amino acids: CASGRGGQETQYF. V usage is TRBV5-4 and J usage is TRBJ2-5, with 7 bases matching TRBD2. The length of the CDR3 is 13 residues. V lost 7 bases, J lost 1 base, and 4 bases stayed unmatched. Germline loops: CDR1 SGHNT, CDR2 YYREEE (reference sequence).

The CDR3 region has the DNA TGTGCCAGCAGCTTGGGACAGGGGGTCGTTGGGGAAAAACTGTTTTTT. Protein: CASSLGQGVVGEKLFF. The gene calls are TRBV11-2 and TRBJ1-4; 11 bases map to TRBD1. V was pared by 3 bases and J by 8 bases, with 8 bases of the junction left unmatched. The germline gives CDR1 SGHAT, CDR2 FQNNGV. The CDR3 runs to 16 residues. Combining the CDR3 with reference TRBV11-2 and TRBJ1-4 gives the whole variable domain EAGVAQSPRYKIIEKRQSVAFWCNPISGHATLYWYQQILGQGPKLLIQFQNNGVVDDSQLPKDRFSAERLKGVDSTLKIQPAKLEDSAVYLCASSLGQGVVGEKLFFGSGTQLSVL.

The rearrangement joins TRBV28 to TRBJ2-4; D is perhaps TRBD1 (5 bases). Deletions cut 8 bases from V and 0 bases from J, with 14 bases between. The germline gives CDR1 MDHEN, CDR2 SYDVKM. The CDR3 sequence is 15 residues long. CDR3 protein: CASQGQGLAKNIQYF. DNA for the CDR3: TGTGCCAGCCAAGGACAAGGCCTAGCCAAAAACATTCAGTACTTC.

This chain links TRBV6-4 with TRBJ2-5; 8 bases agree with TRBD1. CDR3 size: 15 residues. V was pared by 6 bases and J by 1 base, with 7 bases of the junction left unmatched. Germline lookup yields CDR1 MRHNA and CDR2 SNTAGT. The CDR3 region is CASSQGAGFQETQYF. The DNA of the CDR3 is TGTGCCAGCAGCCAGGGGGCCGGCTTCCAAGAGACCCAGTACTTC.

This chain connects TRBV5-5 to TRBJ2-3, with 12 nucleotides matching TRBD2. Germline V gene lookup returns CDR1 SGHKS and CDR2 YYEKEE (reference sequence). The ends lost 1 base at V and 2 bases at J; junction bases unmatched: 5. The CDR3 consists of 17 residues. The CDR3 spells CASSLMGTSGFTDTQYF. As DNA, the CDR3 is TGTGCCAGCAGCTTGATGGGGACTAGCGGGTTCACAGATACGCAGTATTTT.

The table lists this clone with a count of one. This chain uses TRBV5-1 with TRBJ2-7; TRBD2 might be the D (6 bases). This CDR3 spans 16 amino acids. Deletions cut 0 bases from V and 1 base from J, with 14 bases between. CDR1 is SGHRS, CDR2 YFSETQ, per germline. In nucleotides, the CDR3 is TGCGCCAGCAGCTTGGCCGGTCCTCGGGGGTCCTACGAGCAGTACTTC. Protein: CASSLAGPRGSYEQYF.